Presented here are 3 T cell receptor beta chains from one specimen sequenced in a study of T cell repertoires in cytomegalovirus infection. Via MiXCR, TCRdb re-called the reads, giving one row per CDR3 protein. The table shows about 450,000 distinct CDR3 sequences, with about 33% occurring only once. Input material: PBMCs. All receptors come from a human donor in good health (CMV status not recorded). Some clones in this sample may be carry-over from other donors' samples.

There are a few counts of this clonotype. The CDR3 nucleotides read TGTGCCAGCAGCCATCCGGGGGCGGACGAGCAGTACTTC. Translating gives CASSHPGADEQYF. The rearrangement links TRBV7-8 to TRBJ2-7; the D gene could be TRBD1 or TRBD2 (6 bases each). Deletions cut 5 bases from V and 5 bases from J, with 13 bases between. The CDR3 is 13 residues long. Per the germline V gene, CDR1 is SGHVS and CDR2 is FQNEAQ.

This clonotype was detected many times. V gene TRBV7-6 combines with J gene TRBJ1-5; 7 bases line up with TRBD1. The CDR3 is 15 amino acids. Trimming cost V 7 bases and J 4 bases; bases outside gene matches: 10. The germline CDR1 and CDR2 sequences are SGHVS and FNYEAQ. CDR3 bases: TGTGCCAGCACCGCGGAGGAGGGGGCGAATCAGCCCCAGCATTTT. Protein sequence: CASTAEEGANQPQHF.

The chain recombines TRBV12-3 or TRBV12-4 with TRBJ2-5, with D perhaps matching TRBD2 (6 bases). Trimming removed 3 bases at V and 5 bases at J, with 13 bases between. The CDR3 length is 14 residues. CDR3 region: CASSFQGRTETQYF. CDR3 nucleotide sequence: TGTGCCAGCAGTTTCCAAGGGAGGACGGAGACCCAGTACTTC.